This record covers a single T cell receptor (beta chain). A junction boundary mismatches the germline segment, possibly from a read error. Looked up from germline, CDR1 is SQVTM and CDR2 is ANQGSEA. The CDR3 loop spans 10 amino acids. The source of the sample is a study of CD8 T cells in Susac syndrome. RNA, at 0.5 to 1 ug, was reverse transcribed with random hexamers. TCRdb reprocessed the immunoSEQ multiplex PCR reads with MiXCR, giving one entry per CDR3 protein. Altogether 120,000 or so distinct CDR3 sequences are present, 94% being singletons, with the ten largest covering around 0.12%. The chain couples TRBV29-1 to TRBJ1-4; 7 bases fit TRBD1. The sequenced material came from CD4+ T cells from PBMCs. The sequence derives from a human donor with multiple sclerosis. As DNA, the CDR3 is TGCAGCGTCCGGATCCCGGGACAGACGTTT. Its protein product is CSVRIPGQTF.